Following are 19 T cell receptor beta chains from one sample sequenced in a study of Ad26.COV2.S vaccination and SARS-CoV-2 variants. The protocol was immunoSEQ multiplex PCR, while the TCRdb copy is restricted to in-frame clones and leaves out a portion. The sample yields around 100,000 clones, about four fifths seen once. Material: peripheral blood, obtained after recovery from COVID-19. The origin of the receptors is a human donor who had recovered from COVID-19.

This chain joins TRBV6-6 and TRBJ2-1, with 12 bases that match TRBD2. The V and J ends lost 4 bases and 7 bases, in that order; junction bases with no gene match: 5. Germline values: CDR1 MNHNY, CDR2 SVGAGI (reference sequence). The CDR3 consists of 15 residues. The CDR3 DNA is TGTGCCAGCAGTTCTAGCGGGAGGGCAAAGAATGAGCAGTTCTTC. Its translation is CASSSSGRAKNEQFF.

The CDR3 spells CAIAPRGGSSNNEQFF. The CDR3 nucleotides read TGTGCCATCGCCCCTCGGGGCGGGAGTTCCAACAATGAGCAGTTCTTC. The genes are TRBV10-3 and TRBJ2-1, with 7 bases identical to TRBD2. CDR1 is ENHRY, CDR2 SYGVKD, per germline. There are 16 residues in the CDR3. V lost 8 bases, J lost 5 bases, and 15 bases stayed unmatched.

CDR3 sequence: CSAGGRIGDLAWSDTQYF. As DNA, the CDR3 is TGCAGTGCTGGTGGAAGAATCGGGGACCTAGCATGGTCAGATACGCAGTATTTT. This chain uses TRBV20-1 with TRBJ2-3; D might be TRBD1 or TRBD2, each matching 5 bases. Trimming pared 5 bases from V and 4 bases from J, leaving 28 bases between. The CDR3 runs to 18 residues. CDR1 is DFQATT, CDR2 SNEGSKA, per germline (reference sequence).

V usage is TRBV28 and J usage is TRBJ2-5; D is perhaps TRBD2 (6 bases). The CDR3 runs to 13 residues. Germline V gives CDR1 MDHEN, CDR2 SYDVKM. The ends were cut back, 3 bases at V and 4 bases at J, with 9 bases in the middle. CDR3 in amino acids: CASSLGLRETQYF. Written as DNA, the CDR3 is TGTGCCAGCAGTTTGGGACTTCGAGAGACCCAGTACTTC.

This clone occurred a few times. This chain links TRBV28 with TRBJ1-5, with D tentatively TRBD1 (6 bases). Germline V gene data show CDR1 as MDHEN and CDR2 as SYDVKM. Deletions cut 8 bases from V and 6 bases from J, with 11 bases between. The CDR3 has 12 residues. CDR3 sequence: CASLRGSQPQHF. The CDR3 nucleotides read TGTGCCAGCCTAAGGGGGAGTCAGCCCCAGCATTTT. The whole variable domain, filled in from reference TRBV28 and TRBJ1-5, reads DVKVTQSSRYLVKRTGEKVFLECVQDMDHENMFWYRQDPGLGLRLIYFSYDVKMKEKGDIPEGYSVSREKKERFSLILESASTNQTSMYLCASLRGSQPQHFGDGTRLSIL.

This chain connects TRBV27 to TRBJ2-3, with D tentatively TRBD2 (6 bases). Germline lookup yields CDR1 MNHEY and CDR2 SMNVEV (reference sequence). Trimming left V 8 bases short and J 8 bases short, with 11 bases between. The CDR3 has 11 residues. The CDR3 sequence: CASQDGGTQYF. The CDR3 DNA sequence: TGTGCCAGCCAAGACGGGGGTACGCAGTATTTT.

The sample holds a few counts of this clone. This chain joins TRBV19 and TRBJ2-3; TRBD1 matches 8 bases. The CDR3 has 15 amino acids. Trimming took 3 bases from V and 2 from J; bases not matched to a gene: 4. Germline CDR1 reads LNHDA; CDR2 reads SQIVND (reference sequence). In DNA, the CDR3 is TGTGCCAGTAGTATCCCAGGGGGCGTCACAGATACGCAGTATTTT. Encoded protein: CASSIPGGVTDTQYF. Based on the CDR3 plus reference TRBV19 and TRBJ2-3, the full variable domain is DGGITQSPKYLFRKEGQNVTLSCEQNLNHDAMYWYRQDPGQGLRLIYYSQIVNDFQKGDIAEGYSVSREKKESFPLTVTSAQKNPTAFYLCASSIPGGVTDTQYFGPGTRLTVL.

V usage is TRBV5-6 and J usage is TRBJ2-7; D gene unclear. CDR3 length: 12 residues. CDR1 and CDR2 (germline): SGHDT, YYEEEE. Trimming took off 2 bases at V and 3 bases at J, with 6 bases between the two ends. This CDR3 reads CASSFSGYEQYF. The CDR3 DNA reads TGTGCCAGCAGCTTCTCAGGCTACGAGCAGTACTTC.

The rearrangement uses TRBV12-3 or TRBV12-4 and TRBJ1-2; D possibly corresponds to TRBD1 (5 bases). V was trimmed by 3 bases and J by 4 bases, leaving 6 bases between them. This CDR3 is built from 12 residues. The CDR3: CASSLGPYGYTF. CDR3 nucleotides: TGTGCCAGCAGTTTGGGGCCCTATGGCTACACCTTC.

This clone has only one observation. The chain uses TRBV7-3 and TRBJ1-1, with D perhaps TRBD1 (5 bases). The germline V gene has CDR1 SGHTA and CDR2 FQGTGA. The V end lost 3 bases, the J end lost 4 bases, and 9 bases lay between the germline ends. The CDR3 contains 13 residues. The CDR3 DNA sequence: TGTGCCAGCAGCTTCGGGGCGTCCACTGAAGCTTTCTTT. This codes for CASSFGASTEAFF.

The V and J genes are TRBV2 and TRBJ2-3, with TRBD2 matching over 8 bases. This CDR3 has 14 residues. The V gene's germline CDR1 is SNHLY and CDR2 FYNNEI. V shed 6 bases and J 4 bases; nucleotides not matched to a gene: 6. The CDR3 nucleotides are TGTGCCAGCAGCCCAGCGGGAGTCCCAGATACGCAGTATTTT. It is translated as CASSPAGVPDTQYF.

This rearrangement joins TRBV27 to TRBJ1-2; D call uncertain. Germline-derived CDR1 and CDR2 are MNHEY and SMNVEV (reference sequence). The length of the CDR3 is 13 residues. Trimming removed 5 bases from V and 2 bases from J, with 9 bases in between. The CDR3 DNA follows: TGTGCCAGCAGTCTGGACCGAAACTATGGCTACACCTTC. This translates into CASSLDRNYGYTF.

The V gene is TRBV4-3, the J gene TRBJ2-1; D unresolved. Germline loops: CDR1 LGHNA, CDR2 YSLEER. This CDR3 is built from 13 residues. The V gene lost 0 bases and the J gene lost 5 bases, with 5 bases spanning the gap. DNA of the CDR3: TGCGCCAGCAGCCAAGATTTGGACAATGAGCAGTTCTTC. Protein: CASSQDLDNEQFF.

This chain joins TRBV28 and TRBJ2-7; 8 nucleotides line up with TRBD1. Germline assignment: CDR1 MDHEN and CDR2 SYDVKM. The trim removed 3 bases at V and 1 base at J, leaving 5 bases unmatched. This CDR3 is built from 15 residues. The CDR3 spells CASSFATGGSYEQYF. Written as DNA, the CDR3 is TGTGCCAGCAGTTTTGCCACAGGGGGTTCCTACGAGCAGTACTTC.

This chain links TRBV28 with TRBJ2-1; tentatively, D is TRBD1 (8 bases). The CDR3 contains 19 residues. Germline-derived CDR1 and CDR2 are MDHEN and SYDVKM. The V and J ends lost 4 bases and 4 bases respectively, with 26 bases between them. CDR3 nucleotide sequence: TGTGCCAGCAGTTCCGGGACAGGTTTAGATGGGGGGGGTTACAATGAGCAGTTCTTC. Translated: CASSSGTGLDGGGYNEQFF.

The chain joins TRBV24-1 to TRBJ2-3, with 9 bases fitting TRBD2. The CDR3 length is 14 residues. Germline V gene lookup returns CDR1 KGHDR and CDR2 SFDVKD. V lost 7 bases and J lost 3; bases outside the gene matches: 4. This CDR3 is CATRGGLATDTQYF. The CDR3 region has the DNA TGTGCCACCAGAGGAGGACTAGCGACAGATACGCAGTATTTT.

The chain uses TRBV7-2 and TRBJ2-2; D call uncertain. Per germline, CDR1 SGHTA and CDR2 FQGNSA. The V end was cut by 6 bases, the J end by 6 bases, with 14 bases between. The CDR3 is 14 amino acids. The CDR3 DNA reads as TGTGCCAGCAGACTAACTCCCTTGGCCGGGGAGCTGTTTTTT. This codes for CASRLTPLAGELFF.

CDR3 DNA: TGTGCCAGCAGCTCACCAAACTACAATGAGCAGTTCTTC. Amino acid sequence: CASSSPNYNEQFF. The V and J genes are TRBV7-3 and TRBJ2-1; unclear D gene. Germline CDR1 and CDR2: SGHTA and FQGTGA. The CDR3 covers 13 residues. V was shortened by 4 bases and J by 3 bases, with 7 bases between the two germline ends.

The sample holds a few counts of this clone. CDR3 coding DNA: TGTGCCAGCAGTTCCCACTCCTACGAGCAGTACTTC. Translation: CASSSHSYEQYF. This chain connects TRBV28 to TRBJ2-7, with D hard to call. This CDR3 spans 12 amino acids. Germline V gives CDR1 MDHEN, CDR2 SYDVKM. Trimming pared 4 bases from V and 0 bases from J, leaving 4 bases between.